These 18 T cell receptor beta chains share one sample of origin, sequenced in a study of blood T cell repertoires in COVID-19 (dated by TCRdb to the early 2020s). The library relied on the immunoSEQ multiplex PCR assay. In TCRdb, the immuneACCESS table is reduced to in-frame sequences with V and J assigned. These tables do not hold every clone; where another copy was compared, an unresolved V gene accounts for under half, and the others remain unexplained. The sample table lists some 400,000 clones, around 87% of them with a count of one. The ten top clones hold around 1.1% of the sample. The sample consisted of PBMCs or T cells enriched from blood (not recorded which). These receptors originate from a man aged 25-40 years who had recovered from COVID-19.

Here the CDR3 DNA reads TGTGCCAACCTAGGACTGGACTATGGCTACACCTTC. Translation: CANLGLDYGYTF. This chain uses TRBV2 with TRBJ1-2; D uncertain. The germline V gene has CDR1 SNHLY and CDR2 FYNNEI. This CDR3 spans 12 amino acids. Trimming removed 10 bases at V and 3 bases at J, with 12 bases between.

The rearrangement joins TRBV19 to TRBJ2-1, with 11 bases aligning to TRBD1. CDR1 is LNHDA and CDR2 is SQIVND in the germline V gene (reference sequence). CDR3 length: 15 residues. With V trimmed by 4 bases and J by 9 bases, 8 bases remained unmatched. The CDR3 nucleotides are TGTGCCAGTAGTAACCGGGACAGGGGGTTTAGTGAGCAGTTCTTC. Translated, it gives CASSNRDRGFSEQFF.

The chain carries TRBV5-4 and TRBJ2-7; 7 nucleotides align to TRBD1. The junction had 9 bases not matched to a gene; V was cut back by 4 bases and J by 2 bases. The length of the CDR3 is 15 residues. CDR1 is SGHNT, CDR2 YYREEE, per germline (reference sequence). In DNA form, the CDR3 reads TGTGCCAGCAGCCCTCGGGACAGTTACACCTACGAGCAGTACTTC. This gives the protein CASSPRDSYTYEQYF.

For this clone: Other nucleotide sequences from this sample produce the same CDR3. CDR3 amino acids: CASSLSGGTYNEQFF. As DNA, the CDR3 is TGCGCCAGCAGCTTGTCCGGGGGGACGTACAATGAGCAGTTCTTC. The genes are TRBV5-1 and TRBJ2-1, with 7 bases matching TRBD2. Germline loops: CDR1 SGHRS, CDR2 YFSETQ. Germline trimming cut 1 base from V and 4 bases from J; bases unmatched to any gene: 5. The CDR3 is 15 amino acids.

The gene calls are TRBV19 and TRBJ1-1; possible D gene TRBD1, 5 bases. This CDR3 is 14 amino acids long. Trimming removed 5 bases from V and 1 base from J, with 11 bases in between. Germline CDR1 LNHDA, CDR2 SQIVND (reference sequence). The CDR3 DNA reads TGTGCCAGTAGTCCCCAAACAGGGAACACTGAAGCTTTCTTT. Residues: CASSPQTGNTEAFF.

This sequence joins TRBV5-1 and TRBJ2-3, with D hard to call. The CDR3 is 14 residues long. The ends were cut back, 6 bases at V and 1 base at J, with 12 bases in the middle. CDR1 and CDR2 (germline): SGHRS, YFSETQ. The CDR3 bases are TGCGCCAGCACCTCAGCGAGAGGCACAGATACGCAGTATTTT. As protein: CASTSARGTDTQYF.

This rearrangement joins TRBV3-1 (or the pseudogene TRBV3-2) to TRBJ2-7; D is perhaps TRBD1 (6 bases). Trimming pared 4 bases from V and 5 bases from J, leaving 15 bases between. Germline V CDR1 and CDR2: LGHDT, YNNKEL (reference sequence). The CDR3 totals 14 residues. This CDR3 reads CASSLGAGTDEQYF. The CDR3 DNA reads as TGTGCCAGCAGCCTGGGGGCAGGGACGGACGAGCAGTACTTC.

This rearrangement joins TRBV18 to TRBJ2-7, with 7 bases that match TRBD2. The CDR3 sequence is 15 residues long. Losses at the gene ends were 3 bases for V and 3 bases for J; bases not matched to a gene: 8. Germline V gene sequence: CDR1 KGHSH, CDR2 LQKENI. The CDR3, as DNA: TGTGCCAGCTCACCTCAAGGGCCTAGCGGCTACGAGCAGTACTTC. Translated: CASSPQGPSGYEQYF.

The V and J genes are TRBV5-4 and TRBJ2-5; 7 nucleotides agree with TRBD1. With 5 bases clipped from V and 9 bases from J, the junction kept 19 bases outside the gene matches. The CDR3 length is 16 residues. CDR1 and CDR2 from the germline V gene are SGHNT and YYREEE (reference sequence). CDR3 residues: CASSFGQAPSDGAQYF. The CDR3 bases are TGTGCCAGCAGTTTTGGACAGGCGCCGTCTGATGGCGCCCAGTACTTC. Combining the CDR3 with reference TRBV5-4 and TRBJ2-5 gives the whole variable domain ETGVTQSPTHLIKTRGQQVTLRCSSQSGHNTVSWYQQALGQGPQFIFQYYREEENGRGNFPPRFSGLQFPNYSSELNVNALELDDSALYLCASSFGQAPSDGAQYFGPGTRLLVL.

Note on this clone: This CDR3 is also generated by other DNA sequences in the sample. The chain recombines TRBV24-1 with TRBJ1-1; TRBD1 matches 8 bases. V shed 4 bases and J 1 base; nucleotides not matched to a gene: 4. In germline, CDR1 is KGHDR, CDR2 SFDVKD. This CDR3 has 15 amino acids. This CDR3 reads CATSDSGTGNTEAFF. Here the CDR3 DNA reads TGTGCCACCAGTGACTCTGGGACAGGGAACACTGAAGCTTTCTTT.

The chain couples TRBV27 to TRBJ2-5; 7 positions match TRBD2. This CDR3 comprises 14 residues. Germline values: CDR1 MNHEY, CDR2 SMNVEV (reference sequence). The J segment lost 4 bases and the V segment lost 3 bases, leaving 5 bases of the junction unmatched. CDR3 region: CASSFAGEGETQYF. The DNA for the CDR3 is TGTGCCAGCAGTTTTGCGGGAGAGGGAGAGACCCAGTACTTC.

The V and J genes are TRBV18 and TRBJ1-1; D unclear. With 6 bases removed from V and 0 bases from J, the gap between germline ends came to 17 bases. The germline V gene has CDR1 KGHSH and CDR2 LQKENI. The CDR3 is 16 amino acids. The CDR3 nucleotides read TGTGCCAGCTCCTACGGACCTACGGGGTTGAACACTGAAGCTTTCTTT. It encodes CASSYGPTGLNTEAFF.

The chain's CDR3 is CAWSKQHNQPQHF. The CDR3 DNA follows: TGTGCCTGGAGCAAACAGCATAATCAGCCCCAGCATTTT. V usage is TRBV30 and J usage is TRBJ1-5; D gene uncertain. V was shortened by 3 bases and J by 4 bases, with 10 bases between the two germline ends. The CDR3 has 13 residues. Germline V gene lookup returns CDR1 GTSNPN and CDR2 SVGIG (reference sequence).

V gene TRBV19 combines with J gene TRBJ1-4, with a tentative D call TRBD1 (6 bases). In germline, CDR1 is LNHDA, CDR2 SQIVND (reference sequence). The CDR3 has 16 amino acids. V gave up 5 bases and J gave up 5 bases, with 18 bases separating them. In nucleotides, the CDR3 is TGTGCCAGTAGTGTGGGAATCGGGACAAGGAATGAAAAACTGTTTTTT. Translated, it gives CASSVGIGTRNEKLFF.

For this clone: The sample has other DNA sequences that encode this CDR3 too. The chain uses TRBV29-1 and TRBJ2-3; weak D call: TRBD2 (5 bases). The CDR3 is 13 residues long. With 4 bases removed from V and 2 bases from J, the gap between germline ends came to 10 bases. Germline V gives CDR1 SQVTM, CDR2 ANQGSEA. This CDR3 reads CSVGFGVTDTQYF. DNA of the CDR3: TGCAGCGTTGGATTCGGGGTCACAGATACGCAGTATTTT.

DNA of the CDR3: TGTGCCAGCAGACCTGGACAGAGCTCCTACAATGAGCAGTTCTTC. It codes for CASRPGQSSYNEQFF. The rearrangement uses TRBV27 and TRBJ2-1; D may be TRBD1 (6 bases). Looked up from germline, CDR1 is MNHEY and CDR2 is SMNVEV (reference sequence). This CDR3 is 15 amino acids long. The V end was cut by 6 bases, the J end by 0 bases, with 12 bases between.

The chain is built from TRBV5-6 and TRBJ1-4, with 7 positions matching TRBD1. The CDR3 has 14 residues. Germline CDR1 is SGHDT and CDR2 is YYEEEE. With 3 bases clipped from V and 7 bases from J, the junction kept 6 bases outside the gene matches. CDR3 coding DNA: TGTGCCAGCAGCTCTGACAGGGTGGGTGAAAAACTGTTTTTT. It yields the protein CASSSDRVGEKLFF.

This clone was detected a few times. This chain joins TRBV5-1 and TRBJ1-5; 7 nucleotides align to TRBD1. Trimming cost V 4 bases and J 4 bases; bases outside gene matches: 11. CDR1 and CDR2 from the germline V gene are SGHRS and YFSETQ. The CDR3 extends over 16 amino acids. In DNA form, the CDR3 reads TGCGCCAGCAGCCTGTGGGGGCCACAGGGGAATCAGCCCCAGCATTTT. Its translation is CASSLWGPQGNQPQHF.